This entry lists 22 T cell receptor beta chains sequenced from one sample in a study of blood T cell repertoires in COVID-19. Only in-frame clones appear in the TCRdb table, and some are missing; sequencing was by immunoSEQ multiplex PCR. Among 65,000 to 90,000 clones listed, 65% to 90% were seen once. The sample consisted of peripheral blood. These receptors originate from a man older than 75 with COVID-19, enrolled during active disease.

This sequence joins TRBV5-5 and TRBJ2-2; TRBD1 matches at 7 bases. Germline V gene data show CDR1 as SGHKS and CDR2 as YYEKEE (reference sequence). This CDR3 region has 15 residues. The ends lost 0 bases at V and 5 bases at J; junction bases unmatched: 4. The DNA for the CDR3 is TGTGCCAGCAGCTTGGGACAGGGCGCAACCGGGGAGCTGTTTTTT. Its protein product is CASSLGQGATGELFF.

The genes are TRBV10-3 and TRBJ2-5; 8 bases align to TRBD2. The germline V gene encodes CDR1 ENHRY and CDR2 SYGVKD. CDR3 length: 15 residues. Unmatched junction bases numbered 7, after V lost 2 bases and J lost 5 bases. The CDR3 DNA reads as TGTGCCATCAGTGAGGGACGGGGGGGCCGGGAGACCCAGTACTTC. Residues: CAISEGRGGRETQYF.

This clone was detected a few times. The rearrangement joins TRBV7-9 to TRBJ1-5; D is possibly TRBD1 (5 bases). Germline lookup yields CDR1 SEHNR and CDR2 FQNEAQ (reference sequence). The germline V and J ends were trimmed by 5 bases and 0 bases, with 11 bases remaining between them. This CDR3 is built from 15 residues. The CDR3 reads CASSTGHYSNQPQHF. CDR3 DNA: TGTGCCAGCAGCACTGGACACTATAGCAATCAGCCCCAGCATTTT.

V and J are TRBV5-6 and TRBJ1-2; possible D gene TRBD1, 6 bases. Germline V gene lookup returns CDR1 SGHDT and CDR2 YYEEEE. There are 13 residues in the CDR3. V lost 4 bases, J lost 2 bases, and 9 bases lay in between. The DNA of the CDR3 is TGTGCCAGCAGCCACGGGACAAACTATGGCTACACCTTC. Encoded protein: CASSHGTNYGYTF.

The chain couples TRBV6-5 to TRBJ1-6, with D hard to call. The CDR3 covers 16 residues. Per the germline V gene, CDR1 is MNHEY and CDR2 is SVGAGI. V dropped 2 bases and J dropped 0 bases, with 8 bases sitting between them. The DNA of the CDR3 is TGTGCCAGCAGTTACGGGAGGAGCTCCTATAATTCACCCCTCCACTTT. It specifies CASSYGRSSYNSPLHF.

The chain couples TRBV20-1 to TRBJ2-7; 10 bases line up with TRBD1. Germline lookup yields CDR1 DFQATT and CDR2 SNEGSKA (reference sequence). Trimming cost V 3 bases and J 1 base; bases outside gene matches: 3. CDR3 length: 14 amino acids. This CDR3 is CSASRQGASYEQYF. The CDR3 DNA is TGCAGTGCTAGTAGACAGGGGGCGTCCTACGAGCAGTACTTC.

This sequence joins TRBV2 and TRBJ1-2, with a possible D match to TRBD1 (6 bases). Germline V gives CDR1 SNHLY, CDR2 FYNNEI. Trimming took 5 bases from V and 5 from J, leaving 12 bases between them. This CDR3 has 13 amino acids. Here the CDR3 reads CASSRGTDYGYTF. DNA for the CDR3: TGTGCCAGCAGTAGGGGGACCGATTATGGCTACACCTTC.

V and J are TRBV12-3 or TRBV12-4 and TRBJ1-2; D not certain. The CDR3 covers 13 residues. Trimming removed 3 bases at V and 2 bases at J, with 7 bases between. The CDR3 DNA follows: TGTGCCAGCAGTTTTAGAGGGAACTATGGCTACACCTTC. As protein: CASSFRGNYGYTF.

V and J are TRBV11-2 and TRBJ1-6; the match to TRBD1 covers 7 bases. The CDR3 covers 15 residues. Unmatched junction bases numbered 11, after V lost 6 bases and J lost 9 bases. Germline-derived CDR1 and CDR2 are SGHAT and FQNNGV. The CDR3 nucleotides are TGTGCCAGCAGTCTAGGGGGCGTTGGTGGTTCACCCCTCCACTTT. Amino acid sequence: CASSLGGVGGSPLHF.

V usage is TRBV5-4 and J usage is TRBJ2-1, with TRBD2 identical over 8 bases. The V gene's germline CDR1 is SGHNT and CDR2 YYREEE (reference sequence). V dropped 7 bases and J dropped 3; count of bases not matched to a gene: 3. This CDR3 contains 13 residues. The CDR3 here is CASSGGIYNEQFF. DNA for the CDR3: TGTGCCAGCTCGGGAGGGATCTACAATGAGCAGTTCTTC.

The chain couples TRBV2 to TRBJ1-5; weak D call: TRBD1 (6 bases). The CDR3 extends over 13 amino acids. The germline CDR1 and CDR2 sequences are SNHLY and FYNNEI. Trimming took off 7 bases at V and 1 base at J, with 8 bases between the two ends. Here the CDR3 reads CASNGQSNQPQHF. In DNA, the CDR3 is TGTGCCAGCAACGGACAGAGCAATCAGCCCCAGCATTTT.

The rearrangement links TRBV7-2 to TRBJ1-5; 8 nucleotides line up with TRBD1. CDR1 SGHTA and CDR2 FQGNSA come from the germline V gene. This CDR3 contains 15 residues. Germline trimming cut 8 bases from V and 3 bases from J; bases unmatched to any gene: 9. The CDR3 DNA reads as TGTGCCAGCGGTCCGAGGACAGGGCTCAATCAGCCCCAGCATTTT. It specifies CASGPRTGLNQPQHF.

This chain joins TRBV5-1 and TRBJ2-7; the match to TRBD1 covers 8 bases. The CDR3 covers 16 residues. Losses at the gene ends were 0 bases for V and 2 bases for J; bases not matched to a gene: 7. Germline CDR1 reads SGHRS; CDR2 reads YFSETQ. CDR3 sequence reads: CASSLVPGQDTYEQYF. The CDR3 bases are TGCGCCAGCAGCTTGGTTCCGGGACAGGACACCTACGAGCAGTACTTC.

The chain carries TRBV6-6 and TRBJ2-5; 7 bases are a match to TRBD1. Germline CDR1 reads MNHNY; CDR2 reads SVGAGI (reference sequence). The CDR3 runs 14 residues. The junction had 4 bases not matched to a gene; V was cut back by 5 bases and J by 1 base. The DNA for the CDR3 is TGTGCCAGCAGTCCTACAGGGGCCCAAGAGACCCAGTACTTC. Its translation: CASSPTGAQETQYF.

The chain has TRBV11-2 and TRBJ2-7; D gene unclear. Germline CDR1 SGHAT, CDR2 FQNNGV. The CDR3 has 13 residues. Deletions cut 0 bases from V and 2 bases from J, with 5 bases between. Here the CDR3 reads CASSLERTYEQYF. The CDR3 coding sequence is TGTGCCAGCAGCTTAGAGCGCACCTACGAGCAGTACTTC.

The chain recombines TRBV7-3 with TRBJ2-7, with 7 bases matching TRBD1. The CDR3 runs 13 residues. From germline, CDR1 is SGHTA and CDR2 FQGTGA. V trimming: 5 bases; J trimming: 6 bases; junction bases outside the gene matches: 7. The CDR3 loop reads CASSRDRESEQYF. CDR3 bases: TGTGCCAGCAGCCGCGACAGGGAATCCGAGCAGTACTTC.

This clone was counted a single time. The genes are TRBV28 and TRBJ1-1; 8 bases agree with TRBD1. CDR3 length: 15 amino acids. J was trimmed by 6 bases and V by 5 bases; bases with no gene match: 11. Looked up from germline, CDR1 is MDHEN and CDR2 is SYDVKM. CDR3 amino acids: CASSAHQGAPSEAFF. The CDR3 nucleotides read TGTGCCAGCAGTGCCCACCAGGGGGCCCCCTCTGAAGCTTTCTTT. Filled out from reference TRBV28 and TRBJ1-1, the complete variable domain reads DVKVTQSSRYLVKRTGEKVFLECVQDMDHENMFWYRQDPGLGLRLIYFSYDVKMKEKGDIPEGYSVSREKKERFSLILESASTNQTSMYLCASSAHQGAPSEAFFGQGTRLTVV.

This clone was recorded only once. The CDR3 here is CASSVAHRFDTQYF. CDR3 nucleotide sequence: TGTGCCAGCAGCGTAGCCCACCGGTTTGATACGCAGTATTTT. This chain uses TRBV9 with TRBJ2-3; D gene ambiguous. The CDR3 runs 14 residues. The germline V gene has CDR1 SGDLS and CDR2 YYNGEE. The V gene lost 0 bases and the J gene lost 6 bases, with 11 bases spanning the gap.

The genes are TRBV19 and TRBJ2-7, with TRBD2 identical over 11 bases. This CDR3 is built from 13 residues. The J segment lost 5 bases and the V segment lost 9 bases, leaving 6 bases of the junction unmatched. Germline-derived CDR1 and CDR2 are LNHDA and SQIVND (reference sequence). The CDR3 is CASQTSGADEQYF. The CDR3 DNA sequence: TGTGCCAGCCAGACTAGCGGGGCTGACGAGCAGTACTTC.

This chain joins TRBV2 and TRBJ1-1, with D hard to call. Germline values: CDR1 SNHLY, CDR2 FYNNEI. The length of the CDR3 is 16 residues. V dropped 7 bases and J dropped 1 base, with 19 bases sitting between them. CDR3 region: CASTSARSPKNTEAFF. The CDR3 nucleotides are TGTGCCAGCACCTCAGCGAGGTCCCCTAAGAACACTGAAGCTTTCTTT.

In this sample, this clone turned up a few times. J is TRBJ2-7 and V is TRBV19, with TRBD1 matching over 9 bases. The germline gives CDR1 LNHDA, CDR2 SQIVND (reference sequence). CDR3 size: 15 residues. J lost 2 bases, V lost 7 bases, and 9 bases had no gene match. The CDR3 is CASNPGQGPTYEQYF. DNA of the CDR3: TGTGCCAGTAATCCGGGACAGGGTCCAACCTACGAGCAGTACTTC.

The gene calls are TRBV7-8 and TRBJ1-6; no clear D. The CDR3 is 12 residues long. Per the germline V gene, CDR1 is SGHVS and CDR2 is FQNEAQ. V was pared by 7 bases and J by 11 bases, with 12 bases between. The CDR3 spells CASTPSRAPLHF. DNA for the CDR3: TGTGCCAGCACCCCGAGTCGGGCACCCCTCCACTTT.